One sample yielded the 6 T cell receptor beta chains listed below, sequenced in a study of metastatic and nonmetastatic thyroid tumors. MiXCR was used by TCRdb to re-call the PCR reads. The data contain 12,000 or so clones, around 25% of them singletons. Ahead of thyroid surgery, no patient had received treatment of any kind. Sequencing was carried out using adjacent normal tissue. These receptors were taken from a male donor with papillary thyroid cancer or a benign thyroid nodule (not recorded which). Some clones in this sample may be carry-over from other donors' samples.

Only a few counts were recorded for this clone. The junction departs from germline at one end; a sequencing error may be responsible. The J gene is TRBJ2-5, the V gene TRBV28, with 9 positions matching TRBD1. CDR1 and CDR2 (germline): MDHEN, SYDVKM. CDR3 length equals 17 residues. The CDR3 nucleotides read TGTGCCAGCATTTTATACCCGGACAGGGGCAGGGTAGAGACCCAGTACTTC. The encoded protein is CASILYPDRGRVETQYF.

The CDR3 DNA reads as TGCAGTGCCCCCCGGGACAATGAGCAGTTCTTC. Translated, it gives CSAPRDNEQFF. V gene TRBV20-1 combines with J gene TRBJ2-1; D ambiguous. CDR1 is DFQATT, CDR2 SNEGSKA, per germline (reference sequence). V lost 6 bases and J 5 bases, leaving 8 bases between the germline ends. This CDR3 comprises 11 residues.

V and J are TRBV6-2 or TRBV6-3 and TRBJ2-7, with 8 bases identical to TRBD1. V gave up 6 bases and J gave up 4 bases; unmatched junction bases: 5. This CDR3 is 13 amino acids long. Per the germline V gene, CDR1 is MNHEY and CDR2 is SVGEGT. CDR3 bases: TGTGCCAGCAGGCAACGACAGGGGTACGAGCAGTACTTC. It encodes CASRQRQGYEQYF.

The rearrangement joins TRBV5-1 to TRBJ2-1; 11 positions match TRBD2. The junction had 7 bases not matched to a gene; V was cut back by 1 base and J by 4 bases. Germline V gene data show CDR1 as SGHRS and CDR2 as YFSETQ. The CDR3 length is 17 residues. The CDR3 DNA reads as TGCGCCAGCAGCTTGATGCTAGCGGGAGGTGTGTACAATGAGCAGTTCTTC. It encodes CASSLMLAGGVYNEQFF.

This clone turned up a few times. V usage is TRBV19 and J usage is TRBJ1-2, with a weak D call TRBD1 (5 bases). Trimming removed 4 bases at V and 5 bases at J, with 14 bases between. Germline CDR1 and CDR2: LNHDA and SQIVND (reference sequence). CDR3 length equals 14 residues. This chain's CDR3 is CASSTPGPPYGYTF. The CDR3 DNA reads as TGTGCCAGTAGTACCCCAGGGCCTCCTTATGGCTACACCTTC.

The V gene is TRBV11-2, the J gene TRBJ2-7; tentatively, D is TRBD2 (5 bases). Trimming cost V 4 bases and J 9 bases, with 13 bases left between them. The V gene's germline CDR1 is SGHAT and CDR2 FQNNGV. The CDR3 has 12 residues. CDR3 protein: CASSSEGFGQYF. In nucleotides, the CDR3 is TGTGCCAGCAGCTCCGAGGGCTTTGGGCAGTACTTC.